These T cell receptor beta chains were read from a single sample in a study of blood T cell repertoires in COVID-19. Here immunoSEQ multiplex PCR was the method, and the copy in TCRdb shows in-frame clones only, minus some. The sample shows approximately 210,000 clones, roughly 90% of them seen only once. Sequencing used peripheral blood. The receptors originated from a woman between 40 and 55 years old with acute or convalescent COVID-19. Both conserved end residues are part of each CDR3. D genes are given only for firm matches. Clone size appears in some rows only: once, few, many, or a class for an expanded clone.

v_call,j_call,d_call,clone_size,cdr3_nt,cdr3_aa
TRBV30,TRBJ1-2,TRBD1,NA,TGTGCCTGGAGTGGACAGGGAGGCTATGGCTACACCTTC,CAWSGQGGYGYTF
TRBV11-2,TRBJ2-1,NA,NA,TGTGCCAGCAGCTTATGGCTAGCAGACAATGAGCAGTTCTTC,CASSLWLADNEQFF
TRBV21-1,TRBJ1-5,NA,NA,TGTGCCAGCTCCCCGGCGGGCTATAGCAATCAGCCCCAGCATTTT,CASSPAGYSNQPQHF
TRBV18,TRBJ1-3,NA,NA,TGTGCCAGCTCACCGTCGGTTACTTTCTCTGGAAACACCATATATTTT,CASSPSVTFSGNTIYF
TRBV19,TRBJ2-3,NA,NA,TGTGCCAGTAGTAAGGACAGCGCGCGATCCACAGATACGCAGTATTTT,CASSKDSARSTDTQYF
TRBV12-3/TRBV12-4,TRBJ1-3,NA,NA,TGTGCCAGCAGCCCCTACAGGGCGGACACCATATATTTT,CASSPYRADTIYF
TRBV3-1/TRBV3-2,TRBJ1-2,TRBD1,few,TGTGCCAGCAGCAAAGCCGGGACAGCCTATGGCTACACCTTC,CASSKAGTAYGYTF
TRBV10-2,TRBJ1-1,NA,NA,TGCGCCAGCAGTGAGTCGAACCGACAGGCCGAAGCTTTCTTT,CASSESNRQAEAFF
TRBV10-3,TRBJ1-2,TRBD1,NA,TGTGCCATCAGTGAAGGACAGGGATTCTATGGCTACACCTTC,CAISEGQGFYGYTF
TRBV24-1,TRBJ2-1,TRBD2,NA,TGTGCCACCAGTGATGGGACTAGCGGGGGGGTTTTGAATGAGCAGTTCTTC,CATSDGTSGGVLNEQFF
TRBV30,TRBJ1-1,NA,NA,TGTGCCTGGAGGGCCACCATGAACACTGAAGCTTTCTTT,CAWRATMNTEAFF
TRBV6-5,TRBJ1-2,NA,NA,TGTGCCAGCAGCCGATCTATTAACTATGGCTACACCTTC,CASSRSINYGYTF
TRBV2,TRBJ1-4,TRBD1,NA,TGTGCCAGCAGTGAATCCGGGACAGGGCGGGAAAAACTGTTTTTT,CASSESGTGREKLFF
TRBV18,TRBJ1-5,NA,NA,TGTGCCAGCGGCGGGGGGCGGGATCAGCCCCAGCATTTT,CASGGGRDQPQHF
TRBV5-1,TRBJ2-3,NA,NA,TGCGCCAGTTCTTTGGCGGGGCCCGCCTACACAGATACGCAGTATTTT,CASSLAGPAYTDTQYF
TRBV27,TRBJ2-1,NA,NA,TGTGCCAGCAGTTCGGGGAGCAATTTTAATGAGCAGTTCTTC,CASSSGSNFNEQFF
TRBV7-9,TRBJ2-3,TRBD2,once,TGTGCCAGCAGCTTAGCGCTAATCGGGGGGGGCACAGATACGCAGTATTTT,CASSLALIGGGTDTQYF
TRBV6-6,TRBJ1-1,TRBD1,NA,TGTGCCAGCAGTTCTCGACAGGGGCTCGGCACTGAAGCTTTCTTT,CASSSRQGLGTEAFF
TRBV19,TRBJ2-5,NA,NA,TGTGCCAGTAGTATTGGCACTGTGGAGGGGGAGACCCAGTACTTC,CASSIGTVEGETQYF
TRBV24-1,TRBJ1-2,TRBD1,NA,TGTGCCACCAGTGATTCGGACAGGGGGCGTCGGGGCTACACCTTC,CATSDSDRGRRGYTF
TRBV6-2/TRBV6-3,TRBJ1-2,TRBD1,once,TGTGCCAGCAGCCGGCCAAGGGCAGGGGGCGTCTATGGCTACACCTTC,CASSRPRAGGVYGYTF
TRBV13,TRBJ1-3,NA,NA,TGTGCCAGCACCAAATCGGGGGTTGGAAACACCATATATTTT,CASTKSGVGNTIYF
TRBV11-2,TRBJ2-1,NA,few,TGTGCCAGCAGCTTAGTGCGCGGGGCCTACAATGAGCAGTTCTTC,CASSLVRGAYNEQFF
TRBV5-1,TRBJ1-5,TRBD1,NA,TGCGCCAGCAGTATTACAGGGGATGGCAATCAGCCCCAGCATTTT,CASSITGDGNQPQHF
TRBV5-5,TRBJ2-3,TRBD1,NA,TGTGCCAGCAGCTTGGGGGACAGGGCCCCAGATACGCAGTATTTT,CASSLGDRAPDTQYF
TRBV4-1,TRBJ1-1,TRBD1,NA,TGCGCCAGCAGCCATGACAGGGGCGACACTGAAGCTTTCTTT,CASSHDRGDTEAFF
TRBV5-6,TRBJ1-2,NA,once,TGTGCCAGCAGCCTAGAGCTGGAGGGACGGCCTCCGGAGAGAGGCTACACCTTC,CASSLELEGRPPERGYTF
TRBV6-1,TRBJ2-5,TRBD2,NA,TGTGCCAGCAGTTATGTTGGGGGGGGAGAGACCCAGTACTTC,CASSYVGGGETQYF
TRBV20-1,TRBJ2-3,TRBD2,NA,TGCAGTGCTAGTGACCTAGCGGGAGCGGGTCAAGATACGCAGTATTTT,CSASDLAGAGQDTQYF
TRBV7-8,TRBJ2-3,NA,once,TGTGCCAGCACCCGGGAGCGGGCAGATACGCAGTATTTT,CASTRERADTQYF
TRBV2,TRBJ1-2,NA,NA,TGTGCCAGCAGCCTCAGGGAATTGGGCTATGGCTACACCTTC,CASSLRELGYGYTF
TRBV6-1,TRBJ1-5,NA,few,TGTGCCAGCAGTGAAGTACTAGCGGGGGGGAATCAGCCCCAGCATTTT,CASSEVLAGGNQPQHF
TRBV20-1,TRBJ1-1,NA,few,TGCAGGGCCGGGACTCCCGACGGAGCTTTCTTT,CRAGTPDGAFF
TRBV18,TRBJ1-1,NA,NA,TGTGCCAGCTCACCACCGGCCCTCACAAGAAACACTGAAGCTTTCTTT,CASSPPALTRNTEAFF
TRBV25-1,TRBJ1-5,NA,NA,TGTGCCAGCAGTCATGCCGGGGGCAATCAGCCCCAGCATTTT,CASSHAGGNQPQHF
TRBV9,TRBJ2-3,NA,NA,TGTGCCAGCAGCGTATTCGAAGTAAACACCGCTAGCACAGATACGCAGTATTTT,CASSVFEVNTASTDTQYF
TRBV27,TRBJ1-1,NA,NA,TGTGCCAGCAGCTTCCAGGGTCGGACTGAAGCTTTCTTT,CASSFQGRTEAFF
TRBV11-2,TRBJ2-3,NA,once,TGTGCCAGCAGCCCTCGGGACAACGCGCAGTATTTT,CASSPRDNAQYF
TRBV7-6,TRBJ2-1,TRBD2,few,TGTGCCAGTAGTGGGGGGGGCAATGAGCAGTTCTTC,CASSGGGNEQFF
TRBV11-2,TRBJ2-3,NA,NA,TGTGCCAGCAGCTATATCACAGATACGCAGTATTTT,CASSYITDTQYF
TRBV7-9,TRBJ2-2,NA,many,TGTGCCAGCAGCTTAGTGCAGGGAAACACCGGGGAGCTGTTTTTT,CASSLVQGNTGELFF
TRBV9,TRBJ1-2,NA,NA,TGTGCCAGCAGCGTAGGCGCAGGGTGGGGCGATGGCTACACCTTC,CASSVGAGWGDGYTF
TRBV30,TRBJ1-5,TRBD1,NA,TGTGCCTGGAGCCCCTCCGACAGGGAGCCCCAGCATTTT,CAWSPSDREPQHF
TRBV30,TRBJ1-5,NA,NA,TGTGCCTGGAGTGTAACAGGCGTAAATCAGCCCCAGCATTTT,CAWSVTGVNQPQHF
TRBV7-3,TRBJ2-1,TRBD2,many,TGTGCCAGCAGCCCTTTGGGGGGGGTGAATGAGCAGTTCTTC,CASSPLGGVNEQFF
TRBV5-1,TRBJ2-2,TRBD1,NA,TGCGCCAGCAGCGGACAGGGGGCAAGGACCGGGGAGCTGTTTTTT,CASSGQGARTGELFF
TRBV19,TRBJ1-2,NA,few,TGTGCCAGTAGTAGACTTTATGGCTACACCTTC,CASSRLYGYTF
TRBV9,TRBJ2-2,TRBD1,NA,TGTGCCAGCCGTCCCGGGACAGGGGCCGGATGGAACACCGGGGAGCTGTTTTTT,CASRPGTGAGWNTGELFF
TRBV2,TRBJ2-2,NA,NA,TGTGCCAGCAGTGGCGTTAGCGGTAACACCGGGGAGCTGTTTTTT,CASSGVSGNTGELFF
TRBV11-2,TRBJ1-1,NA,NA,TGTGCCAGCAGCTTGAGAGGGAACACTGAAGCTTTCTTT,CASSLRGNTEAFF
TRBV7-3,TRBJ1-1,NA,NA,TGTGCCAGCAGCCCTTCAGGGTTTCCCCGGTCTGAAGCTTTCTTT,CASSPSGFPRSEAFF